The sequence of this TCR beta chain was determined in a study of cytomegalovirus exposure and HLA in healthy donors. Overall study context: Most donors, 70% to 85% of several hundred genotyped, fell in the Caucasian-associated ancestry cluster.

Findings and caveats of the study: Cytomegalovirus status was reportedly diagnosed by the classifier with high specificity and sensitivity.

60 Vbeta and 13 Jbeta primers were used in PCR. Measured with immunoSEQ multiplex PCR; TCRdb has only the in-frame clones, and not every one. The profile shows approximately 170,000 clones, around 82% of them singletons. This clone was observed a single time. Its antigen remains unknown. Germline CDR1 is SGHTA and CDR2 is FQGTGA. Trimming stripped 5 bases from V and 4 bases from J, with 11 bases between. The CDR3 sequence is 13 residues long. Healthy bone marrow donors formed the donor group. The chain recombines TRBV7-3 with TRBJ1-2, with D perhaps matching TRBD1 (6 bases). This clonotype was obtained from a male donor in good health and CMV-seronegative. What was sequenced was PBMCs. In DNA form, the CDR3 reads TGTGCCAGCAGCCCCCGACAGGCCTATGGCTACACCTTC. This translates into CASSPRQAYGYTF.